This TCR beta chain was recorded in a study of blood T cell repertoires in COVID-19. Study details: From the United States, Italy and Spain came samples of acute and convalescent COVID-19.

Individuals aged about 18 to 100 years were recruited from about two dozen US areas. Donors in Cohort 3 counted as recovered after two negative PCRs, clearance, or symptom resolution. TCRdb's table, derived via immunoSEQ multiplex PCR, lists solely in-frame clones and lacks some. The data hold 250,000 to 350,000 clones, with 75% to 90% observed a single time. The receptor comes from a woman under 30 who had recovered from COVID-19. The material sequenced was PBMCs or T cells enriched from blood (not recorded which).

DNA for the CDR3: TGTGCCTGGTCCTCGTTCAACACCGGGGAGCTGTTTTTT. Translated, it gives CAWSSFNTGELFF. The chain uses TRBV30 and TRBJ2-2; D remains unclear. The CDR3 loop spans 13 amino acids. V dropped 5 bases and J dropped 2 bases, with 9 bases sitting between them. Germline CDR1 and CDR2: GTSNPN and SVGIG (reference sequence).